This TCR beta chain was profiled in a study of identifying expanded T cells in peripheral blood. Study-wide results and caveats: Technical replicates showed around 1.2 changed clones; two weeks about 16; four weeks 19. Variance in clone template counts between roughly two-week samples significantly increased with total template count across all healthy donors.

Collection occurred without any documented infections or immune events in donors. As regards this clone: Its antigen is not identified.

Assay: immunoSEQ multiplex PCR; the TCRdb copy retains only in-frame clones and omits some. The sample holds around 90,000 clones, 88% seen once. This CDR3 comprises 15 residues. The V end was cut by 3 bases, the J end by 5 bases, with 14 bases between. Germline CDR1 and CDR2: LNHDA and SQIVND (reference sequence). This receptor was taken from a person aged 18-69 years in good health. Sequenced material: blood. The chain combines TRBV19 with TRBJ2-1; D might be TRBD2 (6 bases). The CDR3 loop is CASSINWDFNNEQFF. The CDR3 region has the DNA TGTGCCAGTAGTATTAACTGGGACTTTAACAATGAGCAGTTCTTC. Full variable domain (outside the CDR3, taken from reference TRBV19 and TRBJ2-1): DGGITQSPKYLFRKEGQNVTLSCEQNLNHDAMYWYRQDPGQGLRLIYYSQIVNDFQKGDIAEGYSVSREKKESFPLTVTSAQKNPTAFYLCASSINWDFNNEQFFGPGTRLTVL.